This TCR beta chain was found in a study of CD8+ T cells in alopecia areata. Overall study results and limits: Patients displayed less clarity in TCR sharing than mice, a finding possibly related to HLA. Higher clonality than in normal scalp was seen in lesional scalp, especially alopecia totalis/universalis.

RNA was isolated and reverse transcribed to cDNA, the sequencing template. The method was immunoSEQ multiplex PCR; TCRdb's version includes in-frame clones alone and lacks a portion of them. In the table there are roughly 200,000 clones, roughly two fifths of which are singletons. Treatment here: oral pan-JAK inhibitor, 5-10 mg twice daily. In alopecia areata patients, both lesional scalp punch biopsies and peripheral blood were collected. About this clone itself: The antigen is undetermined.

This CDR3 contains 17 residues. V dropped 3 bases and J dropped 5; count of bases not matched to a gene: 11. Germline assignment: CDR1 LGHNA and CDR2 YSLEER. This specimen consisted of CD4+ T cells sorted from blood, obtained at roughly week 38, from a patient treated with tofacitinib. This receptor was identified in a human donor with alopecia areata. V usage is TRBV4-3 and J usage is TRBJ1-5; 9 bases agree with TRBD1. CDR3: CASSHKPGTGSDQPQHF. DNA for the CDR3: TGCGCCAGCAGCCACAAACCGGGGACAGGGAGTGATCAGCCCCAGCATTTT.